The 27 T cell receptor beta chains below come from one sample, sequenced in a study of beta chain features in type 1 diabetes. Investigators reverse transcribed all isolated RNA, so they sequenced expressed TCRB transcripts. Produced via immunoSEQ multiplex PCR; TCRdb's table is partial and in-frame only. Here the sample spans some 900,000 clones, around a sixth being singletons. Sequenced input: naive CD4+ T cells from blood. The receptor set was obtained from a woman between 18 and 29 years old in good health.

Concerning this clone: This sample also contains other DNA sequences that code for the same CDR3. The chain couples TRBV15 to TRBJ2-3; a weak D match, TRBD2 (5 bases). Germline CDR1 and CDR2: LNHNV and YYDKDF (reference sequence). This CDR3 contains 13 residues. V gave up 0 bases and J gave up 6 bases, with 7 bases separating them. CDR3 residues: CATSRDRRDTQYF. The CDR3 DNA is TGTGCCACCAGCAGAGATCGGAGGGATACGCAGTATTTT.

V and J are TRBV11-2 and TRBJ2-1; D call uncertain. With 3 bases removed from V and 4 bases from J, the gap between germline ends came to 7 bases. CDR1 SGHAT and CDR2 FQNNGV come from the germline V gene. The CDR3 sequence is 13 residues long. CDR3 region: CASSFGLYNEQFF. CDR3 DNA: TGTGCCAGCAGCTTCGGGCTTTACAATGAGCAGTTCTTC.

The chain couples TRBV6-6 to TRBJ1-4, with 7 positions matching TRBD1. After removal of 6 bases from V and 5 bases from J, the junction contained 6 bases not matched to a gene. Germline CDR1 is MNHNY and CDR2 is SVGAGI (reference sequence). The CDR3 runs to 14 residues. This chain's CDR3 is CASRRDRLNEKLFF. The CDR3 DNA is TGTGCCAGCAGGAGGGACAGACTAAATGAAAAACTGTTTTTT.

V is TRBV4-2 and J is TRBJ1-5; D is ambiguous. The CDR3 extends over 17 amino acids. Germline lookup yields CDR1 LGHNA and CDR2 YNFKEQ. Trimming removed 1 base at V and 4 bases at J, with 17 bases between. Here the CDR3 DNA reads TGTGCCAGCAGCCAAGTGGGCGGCTCTGGCCAAAATCAGCCCCAGCATTTT. It is translated as CASSQVGGSGQNQPQHF.

This clone was detected a few times. The chain carries TRBV4-2 and TRBJ2-1; D might be TRBD1 or TRBD2, each matching 5 bases. Germline CDR1 reads LGHNA; CDR2 reads YNFKEQ. The CDR3 extends over 15 amino acids. V was clipped by 7 bases and J by 5 bases, with 18 bases between them. This chain's CDR3 is CASTRDDLRDNEQFF. The DNA of the CDR3 is TGTGCCAGCACCAGGGACGACCTCAGAGACAATGAGCAGTTCTTC.

The CDR3 DNA sequence: TGTGCCAGCAGCTTAAGGGGGGGCTGGCGGAATACGCAGTATTTT. Its protein product is CASSLRGGWRNTQYF. The genes are TRBV11-2 and TRBJ2-3; tentatively, D is TRBD2 (7 bases). This CDR3 comprises 15 residues. Germline CDR1 and CDR2: SGHAT and FQNNGV. V was cut by 2 bases and J by 7 bases, with 16 bases left in between. The variable domain in full, with the rest retrieved from reference TRBV11-2 and TRBJ2-3, is EAGVAQSPRYKIIEKRQSVAFWCNPISGHATLYWYQQILGQGPKLLIQFQNNGVVDDSQLPKDRFSAERLKGVDSTLKIQPAKLEDSAVYLCASSLRGGWRNTQYFGPGTRLTVL.

This chain links TRBV19 with TRBJ2-7; 9 bases are a match to TRBD2. This CDR3 has 13 residues. The V segment lost 7 bases and the J segment 5 bases; nucleotides outside the gene matches: 6. CDR1 is LNHDA and CDR2 is SQIVND in the germline V gene (reference sequence). The DNA of the CDR3 is TGTGCCAGTAAAGACCTAGCGGGAAACGAGCAGTACTTC. Protein product: CASKDLAGNEQYF.

This clone was seen a few times. This chain uses TRBV9 with TRBJ2-3; D is undetermined. The CDR3 consists of 12 residues. V was cut by 2 bases and J by 3 bases, with 4 bases left in between. Germline V gene lookup returns CDR1 SGDLS and CDR2 YYNGEE. The CDR3 is CASSVKTDTQYF. CDR3 in DNA: TGTGCCAGCAGCGTTAAGACAGATACGCAGTATTTT. Supplemented by reference TRBV9 and TRBJ2-3, the full variable domain reads DSGVTQTPKHLITATGQRVTLRCSPRSGDLSVYWYQQSLDQGLQFLIQYYNGEERAKGNILERFSAQQFPDLHSELNLSSLELGDSALYFCASSVKTDTQYFGPGTRLTVL.

The table lists this clone with a few counts. V gene TRBV7-9 combines with J gene TRBJ2-4, with 8 positions matching TRBD1. Germline assignment: CDR1 SEHNR and CDR2 FQNEAQ (reference sequence). V gave up 2 bases and J gave up 3 bases; unmatched junction bases: 9. This CDR3 has 17 amino acids. CDR3 residues: CASSLPQGALGKNIQYF. The CDR3 nucleotides are TGTGCCAGCAGCTTACCCCAGGGGGCCCTAGGCAAAAACATTCAGTACTTC.

This clone was detected only a few times. CDR3: CASSYDRSYEQYF. CDR3 nucleotide sequence: TGTGCCAGCAGTTATGACAGGTCCTACGAGCAGTACTTC. The V gene is TRBV6-5, the J gene TRBJ2-7, with a tentative D call TRBD1 (6 bases). CDR1 and CDR2 from the germline V gene are MNHEY and SVGAGI. The CDR3 covers 13 residues. Trimming shortened V by 3 bases and J by 1 base, and 7 bases separated the two germline ends.

This clone occurred once. The V and J genes are TRBV18 and TRBJ2-7; unclear D gene. Trimming cost V 3 bases and J 0 bases, with 6 bases left between them. CDR1 KGHSH and CDR2 LQKENI come from the germline V gene. This CDR3 comprises 13 residues. Here the CDR3 DNA reads TGTGCCAGCTCACCCGTGGCCTCCTACGAGCAGTACTTC. Amino acids: CASSPVASYEQYF.

This clone appeared a few times. The rearrangement joins TRBV11-2 to TRBJ2-4, with 7 bases matching TRBD1. Trimming removed 3 bases from V and 3 bases from J; junction bases left unmatched: 2. Germline V gene sequence: CDR1 SGHAT, CDR2 FQNNGV. The CDR3 has 14 amino acids. CDR3 DNA sequence: TGTGCCAGCAGCTTGGGACAGTACAAAAACATTCAGTACTTC. Translated: CASSLGQYKNIQYF. Full variable domain (missing parts from reference TRBV11-2 and TRBJ2-4): EAGVAQSPRYKIIEKRQSVAFWCNPISGHATLYWYQQILGQGPKLLIQFQNNGVVDDSQLPKDRFSAERLKGVDSTLKIQPAKLEDSAVYLCASSLGQYKNIQYFGAGTRLSVL.

This clone was seen a few times. Different DNA sequences within this sample yield the same CDR3. The chain combines TRBV11-2 with TRBJ2-3; D is possibly TRBD2 (6 bases). V was cut by 5 bases and J by 0 bases, with 9 bases left in between. From germline, CDR1 is SGHAT and CDR2 FQNNGV. This CDR3 comprises 14 residues. Here the CDR3 reads CASSPGLSTDTQYF. The CDR3 region has the DNA TGTGCCAGCAGCCCGGGACTCAGCACAGATACGCAGTATTTT.

V usage is TRBV7-9 and J usage is TRBJ2-2; 10 bases align to TRBD2. This CDR3 region has 16 residues. Germline CDR1 is SEHNR and CDR2 is FQNEAQ (reference sequence). Trimming at V came to 6 bases and at J to 4 bases, leaving 8 bases not matched to a gene. DNA of the CDR3: TGTGCCAGCAGTCGAACTAGCGGGACGTTCACCGGGGAGCTGTTTTTT. Translating gives CASSRTSGTFTGELFF.

CDR3 residues: CASSSRDSGNTIYF. CDR3 nucleotides: TGTGCCAGCAGTTCGCGGGACAGTGGAAACACCATATATTTT. The chain has TRBV6-6 and TRBJ1-3; 7 nucleotides agree with TRBD1. J was trimmed by 3 bases and V by 4 bases; bases with no gene match: 3. In germline, CDR1 is MNHNY, CDR2 SVGAGI (reference sequence). The CDR3 has 14 residues.

This clone was seen a few times. The V and J genes are TRBV18 and TRBJ2-3; D is unclear. The CDR3 is made up of 16 amino acids. Germline assignment: CDR1 KGHSH and CDR2 LQKENI. V lost 3 bases, J lost 0 bases, and 13 bases lay in between. CDR3 bases: TGTGCCAGCTCACCTTCGGTGGAGACTAGCACAGATACGCAGTATTTT. The encoded protein is CASSPSVETSTDTQYF.

This rearrangement joins TRBV27 to TRBJ2-5; D is unresolved. The ends were cut back, 1 base at V and 1 base at J, with 10 bases in the middle. This CDR3 comprises 15 residues. Germline CDR1 is MNHEY and CDR2 is SMNVEV (reference sequence). CDR3: CASSLWADGQETQYF. Here the CDR3 DNA reads TGTGCCAGCAGTTTATGGGCGGACGGCCAAGAGACCCAGTACTTC.

Regarding this clone: One end of the junction fails to match germline, which may point to a read error. The V and J genes are TRBV19 and TRBJ1-1, with 8 bases fitting TRBD1. CDR3 length: 14 residues. Looked up from germline, CDR1 is LNHDA and CDR2 is SQIVND (reference sequence). In DNA form, the CDR3 reads TGTGCCAGTAGTGCCTCAGGGGGCCGCACTGAAGCCTTCTTT. Translation gives CASSASGGRTEAFF.

V usage is TRBV19 and J usage is TRBJ2-1, with 9 positions matching TRBD2. The CDR3 covers 15 residues. Germline CDR1 LNHDA, CDR2 SQIVND (reference sequence). V was pared by 6 bases and J by 8 bases, with 11 bases of the junction left unmatched. CDR3 nucleotides: TGTGCCAGTAGCATCCAGTGGGGACTAGCCTATGAGCAGTTCTTC. This translates into CASSIQWGLAYEQFF.

This clone showed up just a few times. V usage is TRBV7-8 and J usage is TRBJ2-1, with a possible D match to TRBD2 (5 bases). The length of the CDR3 is 12 residues. Trimming removed 0 bases from V and 13 bases from J, with 10 bases in between. CDR1 and CDR2 (germline): SGHVS, FQNEAQ. The CDR3 DNA reads TGTGCCAGCAGCTTAGCAACTAGTTATCAGTTCTTC. Protein: CASSLATSYQFF.

This clone was observed a few times. In DNA, the CDR3 is TGCGCCAGCAGCCAAGAATCCCTTGGCAGGGGAAACACCGGGGAGCTGTTTTTT. Translated: CASSQESLGRGNTGELFF. The chain combines TRBV4-3 with TRBJ2-2; D might be TRBD1 (6 bases). Germline CDR1 and CDR2: LGHNA and YSLEER. The CDR3 loop spans 18 amino acids. Between the trimmed V and J ends, which lost 0 bases and 2 bases, there was a span of 16 bases.

This clone was counted a few times. The rearrangement uses TRBV4-3 and TRBJ2-2, with D perhaps assigned TRBD1 or TRBD2 (5 bases each). Per the germline V gene, CDR1 is LGHNA and CDR2 is YSLEER. The CDR3 length is 18 residues. The V end lost 1 base, the J end lost 2 bases, and 17 bases lay between the germline ends. CDR3 residues: CASSQGLPGAANTGELFF. Written as DNA, the CDR3 is TGCGCCAGCAGCCAAGGCCTACCCGGGGCTGCCAACACCGGGGAGCTGTTTTTT.

This clone was seen a handful of times. V usage is TRBV11-2 and J usage is TRBJ2-5, with TRBD2 matching 11 bases. This CDR3 comprises 16 residues. Trimming at V came to 5 bases and at J to 2 bases, leaving 7 bases not matched to a gene. CDR1 and CDR2 (germline): SGHAT, FQNNGV. The CDR3, as DNA: TGTGCCAGCAGCGTGACCGGGACTAGCGGACAAGAGACCCAGTACTTC. This encodes CASSVTGTSGQETQYF.

This chain links TRBV25-1 with TRBJ2-7; TRBD2 matches 7 bases. V gave up 8 bases and J gave up 0 bases; unmatched junction bases: 10. This CDR3 region has 15 residues. Germline assignment: CDR1 MGHDK and CDR2 SYGVNS. The CDR3 region has the DNA TGTGCCAGCTCCCACGGGGCTAGCGGCTCCTACGAGCAGTACTTC. It translates to CASSHGASGSYEQYF.

Notes on this clone: Within the sample, other DNA sequences also encode this same CDR3. The chain is built from TRBV28 and TRBJ2-7; unclear D gene. From germline, CDR1 is MDHEN and CDR2 SYDVKM. This CDR3 has 13 residues. V lost 2 bases and J lost 0, with 5 bases in between. As DNA, the CDR3 is TGTGCCAGCAGTTTACGGAGCTCCTACGAGCAGTACTTC. Its translation: CASSLRSSYEQYF.

The J gene is TRBJ2-7, the V gene TRBV5-6; D gene uncertain. The V end lost 7 bases, the J end lost 0 bases, and 8 bases lay between the germline ends. This CDR3 spans 12 amino acids. Germline CDR1 reads SGHDT; CDR2 reads YYEEEE. The CDR3 nucleotides are TGTGCCAGCGGCCGGAGCTCCTACGAGCAGTACTTC. Encoded protein: CASGRSSYEQYF.

V usage is TRBV6-5 and J usage is TRBJ2-3; D gene unclear. The CDR3 sequence is 13 residues long. Trimming cost V 6 bases and J 0 bases, with 7 bases left between them. The germline V gene encodes CDR1 MNHEY and CDR2 SVGAGI. The DNA of the CDR3 is TGTGCCAGCAGCAGGCCTAGCACAGATACGCAGTATTTT. Its translation: CASSRPSTDTQYF.